This TCR beta chain was obtained from a study of blood T cells in healthy people across ages. General study points: Unsorted PBMCs blocked a conclusive comparison of naive and antigen-experienced cells.

This clonotype was counted a few times. Its antigen remains unidentified. Trimming cost V 3 bases and J 6 bases, with 17 bases left between them. The CDR3 extends over 14 amino acids. CDR1 is DFQATT, CDR2 SNEGSKA, per germline (reference sequence). Primed by a sample-barcoded 5' primer and a J-beta primer mix, a second PCR proceeded for 7 to 11 cycles. TCRdb independently ran MiXCR on the 5' RACE reads; one entry per CDR3 protein. This sample has hundreds of thousands of distinct CDR3 sequences, with more than 40% found just once. The chain employs TRBV20-1 and TRBJ1-1, with D hard to call. This clonotype originated in a woman in her sixties or seventies in good health. Sequencing was performed on blood. CDR3 protein: CSASLSADLSEAFF. The CDR3 DNA reads TGCAGTGCTAGTCTCTCTGCGGATCTATCTGAAGCTTTCTTT.